The 6 T cell receptor beta chains in this list originate from one sample, sequenced in a study of cytomegalovirus exposure and HLA in healthy donors. PCR employed 60 Vbeta and 13 Jbeta primers. The assay was immunoSEQ multiplex PCR, and TCRdb's table has in-frame clones only and misses some. The sample records 110,000 to 150,000 clones, approximately 82% being singletons. Sequencing input: PBMCs. The receptors shown here come from a woman aged 55-75 years in good health and CMV-seropositive.

The chain carries TRBV28 and TRBJ1-5, with D uncertain. The CDR3 sequence is 16 residues long. Germline V gene lookup returns CDR1 MDHEN and CDR2 SYDVKM. Between the trimmed V and J ends, which lost 5 bases and 2 bases, there was a span of 16 bases. CDR3 sequence reads: CASSPPEGRGNQPQHF. CDR3 nucleotides: TGTGCCAGCAGTCCGCCGGAGGGCCGCGGCAATCAGCCCCAGCATTTT.

This clone has a single count. The J gene is TRBJ2-7, the V gene TRBV11-2; D gene unclear. Germline V gives CDR1 SGHAT, CDR2 FQNNGV. This CDR3 contains 11 residues. V dropped 3 bases and J dropped 6 bases, with 6 bases sitting between them. The CDR3 DNA is TGTGCCAGCAGCTTCGGTATCGAGCAGTACTTC. Amino acids: CASSFGIEQYF.

The chain joins TRBV4-1 to TRBJ2-3; 7 nucleotides line up with TRBD2. CDR1 and CDR2 from the germline V gene are MGHRA and YSYEKL. Losses at the gene ends were 0 bases for V and 3 bases for J; bases not matched to a gene: 0. The CDR3 runs 14 residues. CDR3: CASSQEGGTDTQYF. The CDR3 DNA reads TGCGCCAGCAGCCAAGAGGGGGGGACAGATACGCAGTATTTT.

The CDR3 DNA is TGTGCCAGTAGTATCCCTCAACTAGCGGGAGGACGCAATGAGCAGTTCTTC. It specifies CASSIPQLAGGRNEQFF. This chain links TRBV19 with TRBJ2-1; 12 bases align to TRBD2. The ends lost 3 bases at V and 6 bases at J; junction bases unmatched: 9. Germline-derived CDR1 and CDR2 are LNHDA and SQIVND (reference sequence). The CDR3 contains 17 residues.

This chain joins TRBV18 and TRBJ2-2; 7 bases align to TRBD2. The V gene's germline CDR1 is KGHSH and CDR2 LQKENI. CDR3 length: 15 residues. V shed 4 bases, J shed 7 bases, and the junction held 9 bases outside the gene matches. CDR3 amino acids: CASSLAGTIIGELFF. Here the CDR3 DNA reads TGTGCCAGCTCACTAGCCGGGACTATAATCGGGGAGCTGTTTTTT.

This clone has more than one count but fewer than ten. The V call is TRBV7-2, the J call TRBJ2-1; tentatively, D is TRBD1 (5 bases). V lost 7 bases, J lost 6 bases, and 25 bases lay in between. This CDR3 comprises 17 residues. CDR1 SGHTA and CDR2 FQGNSA come from the germline V gene. The chain's CDR3 is CASNTQAVTTRGNEQFF. CDR3 coding DNA: TGTGCCAGCAACACCCAGGCGGTGACGACAAGGGGCAATGAGCAGTTCTTC.